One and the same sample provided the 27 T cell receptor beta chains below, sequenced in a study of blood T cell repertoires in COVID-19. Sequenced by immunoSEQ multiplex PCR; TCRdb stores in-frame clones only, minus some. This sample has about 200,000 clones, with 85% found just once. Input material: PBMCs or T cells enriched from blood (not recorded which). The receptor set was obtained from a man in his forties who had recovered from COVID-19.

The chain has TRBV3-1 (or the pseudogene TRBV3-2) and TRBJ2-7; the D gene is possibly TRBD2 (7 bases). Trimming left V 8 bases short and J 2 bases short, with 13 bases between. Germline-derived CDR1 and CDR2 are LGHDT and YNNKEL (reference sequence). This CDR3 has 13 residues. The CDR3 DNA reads TGTGCCAGCGGAGAGGGGGGGGCCTACGAGCAGTACTTC. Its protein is CASGEGGAYEQYF.

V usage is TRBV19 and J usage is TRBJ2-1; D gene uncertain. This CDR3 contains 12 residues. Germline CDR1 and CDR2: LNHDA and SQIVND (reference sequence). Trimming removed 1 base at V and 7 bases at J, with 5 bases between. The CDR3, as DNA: TGTGCCAGTAGTATAGCTAGGAATGAGCAGTTCTTC. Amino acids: CASSIARNEQFF.

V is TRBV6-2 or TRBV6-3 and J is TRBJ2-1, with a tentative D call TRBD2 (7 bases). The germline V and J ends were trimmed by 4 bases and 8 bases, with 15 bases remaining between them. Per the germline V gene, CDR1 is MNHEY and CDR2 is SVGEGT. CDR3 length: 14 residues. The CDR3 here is CASSWGGSLHEQFF. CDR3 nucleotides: TGTGCCAGCAGTTGGGGGGGCTCTCTACATGAGCAGTTCTTC.

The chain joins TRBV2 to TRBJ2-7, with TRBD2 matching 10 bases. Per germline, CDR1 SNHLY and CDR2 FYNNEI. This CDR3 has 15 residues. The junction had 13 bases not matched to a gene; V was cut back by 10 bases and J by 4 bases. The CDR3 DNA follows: TGTGCCACCTCTCAAGGGGCTAGCGGGAGATACGAGCAGTACTTC. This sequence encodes CATSQGASGRYEQYF.

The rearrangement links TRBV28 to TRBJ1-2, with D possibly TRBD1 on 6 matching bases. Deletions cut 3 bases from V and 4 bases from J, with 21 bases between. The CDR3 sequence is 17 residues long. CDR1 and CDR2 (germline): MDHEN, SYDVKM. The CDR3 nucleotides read TGTGCCAGCAGTTTGGCGGCGCAGGGGTGGACTCCCTATGGCTACACCTTC. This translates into CASSLAAQGWTPYGYTF.

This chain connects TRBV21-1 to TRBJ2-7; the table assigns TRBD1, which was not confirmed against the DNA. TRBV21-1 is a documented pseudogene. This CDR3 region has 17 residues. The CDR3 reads CASSKMGKSGVTYEQYF. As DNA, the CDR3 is TGTGCCAGCAGCAAAATGGGTAAGTCAGGGGTGACCTACGAGCAGTACTTC.

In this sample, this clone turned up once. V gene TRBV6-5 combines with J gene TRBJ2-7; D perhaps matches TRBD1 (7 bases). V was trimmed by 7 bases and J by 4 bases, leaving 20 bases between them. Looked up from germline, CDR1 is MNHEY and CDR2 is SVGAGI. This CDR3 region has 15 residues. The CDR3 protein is CASKEGATSYYEQYF. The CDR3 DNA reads TGTGCCAGCAAAGAGGGGGCAACTAGCTATTACGAGCAGTACTTC.

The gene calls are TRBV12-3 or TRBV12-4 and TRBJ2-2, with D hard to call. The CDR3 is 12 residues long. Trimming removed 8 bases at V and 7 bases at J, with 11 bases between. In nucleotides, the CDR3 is TGTGCCAGCGCTACCGCAGGCGGGGAGCTGTTTTTT. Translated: CASATAGGELFF.

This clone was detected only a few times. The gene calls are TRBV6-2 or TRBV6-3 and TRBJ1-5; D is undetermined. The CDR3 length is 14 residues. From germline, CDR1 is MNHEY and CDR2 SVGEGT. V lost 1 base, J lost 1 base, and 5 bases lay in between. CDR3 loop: CASSYWASNQPQHF. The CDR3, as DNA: TGTGCCAGCAGTTACTGGGCGAGCAATCAGCCCCAGCATTTT.

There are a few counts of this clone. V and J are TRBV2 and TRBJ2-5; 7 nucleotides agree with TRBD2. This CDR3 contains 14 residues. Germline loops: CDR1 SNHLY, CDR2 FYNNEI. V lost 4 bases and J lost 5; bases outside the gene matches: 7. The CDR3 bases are TGTGCCAGCAGTGGGCGCGGGAGAGGGGAGACCCAGTACTTC. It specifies CASSGRGRGETQYF.

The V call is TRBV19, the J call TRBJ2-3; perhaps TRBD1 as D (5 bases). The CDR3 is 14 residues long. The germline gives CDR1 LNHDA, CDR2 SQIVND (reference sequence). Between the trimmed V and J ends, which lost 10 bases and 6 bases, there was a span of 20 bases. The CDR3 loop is CATALGSSGDTQYF. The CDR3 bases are TGTGCCACCGCCCTGGGAAGTTCAGGGGATACGCAGTATTTT.

CDR3: CASTQDSYSNQPQHF. Written as DNA, the CDR3 is TGTGCCAGTACCCAAGACAGCTATAGCAATCAGCCCCAGCATTTT. This chain uses TRBV19 with TRBJ1-5; D might be TRBD1 (5 bases). Per germline, CDR1 LNHDA and CDR2 SQIVND (reference sequence). This CDR3 contains 15 residues. V was clipped by 7 bases and J by 0 bases, with 13 bases between them.

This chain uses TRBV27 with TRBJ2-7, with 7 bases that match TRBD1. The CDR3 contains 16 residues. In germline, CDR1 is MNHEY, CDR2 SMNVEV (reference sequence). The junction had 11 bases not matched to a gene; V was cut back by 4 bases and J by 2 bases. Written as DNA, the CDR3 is TGTGCCAGCAGTTCCAGAGCAGGGGGTTCAACCTACGAGCAGTACTTC. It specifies CASSSRAGGSTYEQYF.

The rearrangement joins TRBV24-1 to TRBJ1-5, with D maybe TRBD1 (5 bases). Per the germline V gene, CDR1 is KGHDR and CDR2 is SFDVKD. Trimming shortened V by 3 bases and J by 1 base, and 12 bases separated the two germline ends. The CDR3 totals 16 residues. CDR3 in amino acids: CATSDGRQGSNQPQHF. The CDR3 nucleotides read TGTGCCACCAGTGATGGGCGTCAGGGAAGCAATCAGCCCCAGCATTTT.

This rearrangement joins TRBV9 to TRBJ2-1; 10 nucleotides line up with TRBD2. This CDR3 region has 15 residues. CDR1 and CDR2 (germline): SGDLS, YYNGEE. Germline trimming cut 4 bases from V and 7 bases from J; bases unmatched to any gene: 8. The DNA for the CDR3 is TGTGCCAGCAGCTCCCGACTAGCGGGCAATAATGAGCAGTTCTTC. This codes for CASSSRLAGNNEQFF.

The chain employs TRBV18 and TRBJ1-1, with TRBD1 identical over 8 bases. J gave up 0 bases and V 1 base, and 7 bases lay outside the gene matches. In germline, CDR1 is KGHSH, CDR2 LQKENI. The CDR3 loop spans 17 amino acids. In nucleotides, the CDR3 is TGTGCCAGCTCACCACTTACCGGGACAGGTTTGAACACTGAAGCTTTCTTT. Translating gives CASSPLTGTGLNTEAFF.

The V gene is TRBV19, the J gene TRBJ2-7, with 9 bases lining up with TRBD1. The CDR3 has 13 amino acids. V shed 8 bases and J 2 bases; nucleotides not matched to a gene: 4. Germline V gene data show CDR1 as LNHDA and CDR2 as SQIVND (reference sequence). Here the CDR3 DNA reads TGTGCCAGTCGGGACAGGGCCGCCTACGAGCAGTACTTC. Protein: CASRDRAAYEQYF.

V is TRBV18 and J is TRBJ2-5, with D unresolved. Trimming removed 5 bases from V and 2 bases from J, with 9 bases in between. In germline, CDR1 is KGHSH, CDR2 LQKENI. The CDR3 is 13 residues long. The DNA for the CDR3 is TGTGCCAGCTCATTTACAGATCAAGAGACCCAGTACTTC. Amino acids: CASSFTDQETQYF.

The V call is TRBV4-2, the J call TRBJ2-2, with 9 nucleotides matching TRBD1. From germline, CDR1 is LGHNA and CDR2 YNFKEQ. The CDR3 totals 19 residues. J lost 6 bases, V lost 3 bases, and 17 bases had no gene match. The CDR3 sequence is CASSHPEGSGQGGPGELFF. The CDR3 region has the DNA TGTGCCAGCAGCCATCCCGAAGGATCGGGACAGGGTGGACCCGGGGAGCTGTTTTTT.

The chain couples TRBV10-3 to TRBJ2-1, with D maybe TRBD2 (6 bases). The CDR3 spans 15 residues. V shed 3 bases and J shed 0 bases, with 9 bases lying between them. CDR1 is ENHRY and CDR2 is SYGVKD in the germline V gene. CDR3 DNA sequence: TGTGCCATCAGTGACGTCGGGAGCTCCTACAATGAGCAGTTCTTC. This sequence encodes CAISDVGSSYNEQFF.

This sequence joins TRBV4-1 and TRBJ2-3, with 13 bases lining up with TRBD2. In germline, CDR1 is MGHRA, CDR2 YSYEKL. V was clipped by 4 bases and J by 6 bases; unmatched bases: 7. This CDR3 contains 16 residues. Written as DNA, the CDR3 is TGCGCCAGCAGCCCCGGACTAGCGGGAGTTGGGGATACGCAGTATTTT. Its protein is CASSPGLAGVGDTQYF.

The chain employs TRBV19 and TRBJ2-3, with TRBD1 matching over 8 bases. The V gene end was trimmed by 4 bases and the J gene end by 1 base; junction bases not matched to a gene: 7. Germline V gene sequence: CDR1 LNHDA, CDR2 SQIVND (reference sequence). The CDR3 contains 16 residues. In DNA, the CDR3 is TGTGCCAGTAGTACGAGTGACAGGGGCCGCACAGATACGCAGTATTTT. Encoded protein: CASSTSDRGRTDTQYF.

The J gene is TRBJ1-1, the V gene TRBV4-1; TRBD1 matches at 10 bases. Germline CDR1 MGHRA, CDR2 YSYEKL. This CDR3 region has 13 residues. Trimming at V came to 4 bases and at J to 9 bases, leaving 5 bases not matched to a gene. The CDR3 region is CASSPVTGGKAFF. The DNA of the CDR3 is TGCGCCAGCAGCCCAGTGACAGGGGGCAAAGCTTTCTTT.

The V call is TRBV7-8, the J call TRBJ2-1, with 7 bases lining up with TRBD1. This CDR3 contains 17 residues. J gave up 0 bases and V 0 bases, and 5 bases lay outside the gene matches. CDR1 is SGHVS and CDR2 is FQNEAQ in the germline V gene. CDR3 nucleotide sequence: TGTGCCAGCAGCTTAGCGACAGGGTCCTACTCCTACAATGAGCAGTTCTTC. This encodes CASSLATGSYSYNEQFF.

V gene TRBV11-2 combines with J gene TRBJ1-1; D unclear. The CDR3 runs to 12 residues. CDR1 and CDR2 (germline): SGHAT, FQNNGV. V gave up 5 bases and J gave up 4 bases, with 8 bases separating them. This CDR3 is CASSDGFTEAFF. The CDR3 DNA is TGTGCCAGCAGCGACGGGTTCACTGAAGCTTTCTTT.

CDR3 nucleotides: TGTGCCAGCAGCGTTGCTCCCGGGACTAGGTACGAGCAGTACTTC. Translated, it gives CASSVAPGTRYEQYF. The chain couples TRBV9 to TRBJ2-7; 8 nucleotides line up with TRBD2. The germline gives CDR1 SGDLS, CDR2 YYNGEE. The length of the CDR3 is 15 residues. Losses at the gene ends were 2 bases for V and 4 bases for J; bases not matched to a gene: 8.

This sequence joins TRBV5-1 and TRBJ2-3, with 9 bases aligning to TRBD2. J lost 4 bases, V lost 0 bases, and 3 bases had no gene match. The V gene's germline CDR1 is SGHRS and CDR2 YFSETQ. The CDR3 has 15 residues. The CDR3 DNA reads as TGCGCCAGCAGCTTGGTAGCGGGAGACTCAGATACGCAGTATTTT. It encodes CASSLVAGDSDTQYF.